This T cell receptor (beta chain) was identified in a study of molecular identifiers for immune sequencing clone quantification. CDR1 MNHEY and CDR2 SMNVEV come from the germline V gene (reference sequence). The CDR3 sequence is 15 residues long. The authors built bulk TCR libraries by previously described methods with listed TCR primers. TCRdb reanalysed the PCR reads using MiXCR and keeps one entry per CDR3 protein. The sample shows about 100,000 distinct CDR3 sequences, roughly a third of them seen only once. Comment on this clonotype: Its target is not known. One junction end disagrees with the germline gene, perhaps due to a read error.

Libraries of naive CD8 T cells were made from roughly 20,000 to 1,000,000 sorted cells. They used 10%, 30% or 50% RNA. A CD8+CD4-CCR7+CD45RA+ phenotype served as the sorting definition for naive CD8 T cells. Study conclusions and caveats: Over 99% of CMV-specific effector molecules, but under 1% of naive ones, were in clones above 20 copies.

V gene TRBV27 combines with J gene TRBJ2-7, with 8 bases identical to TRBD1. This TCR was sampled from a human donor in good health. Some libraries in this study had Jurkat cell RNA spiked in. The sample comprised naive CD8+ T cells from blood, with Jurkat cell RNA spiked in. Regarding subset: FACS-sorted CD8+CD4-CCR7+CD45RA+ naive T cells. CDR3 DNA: TGTGCCAGCAGCCCGAGGGCAGGGGGCTCCCACGAGCAGTGCTTC. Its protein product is CASSPRAGGSHEQCF.